This is a list of T cell receptor beta chains from one sample in a study of cytomegalovirus exposure and HLA in healthy donors. The table came from immunoSEQ multiplex PCR; TCRdb's copy has only in-frame clones and leaves some out. The data contain 150,000 to 200,000 clones, around three quarters of them singletons. Sample: PBMCs. The receptors derive from a man aged 35 to 55 in good health and CMV-seronegative. The CDR3 runs from the conserved cysteine through the conserved F or W. D genes are given only for firm matches. Only part of the rows carry a size: once, few, many, or a class if the clone is expanded.

j_gene: TRBJ2-2
abundance: NA
v_gene: TRBV2
d_gene: NA
CDR3nt: TGTGCCAGCAGTCCCCTTCCGAACACCGGGGAGCTGTTTTTT
CDR3aa: CASSPLPNTGELFF

j_gene: TRBJ1-1
abundance: NA
v_gene: TRBV5-4
d_gene: NA
CDR3nt: TGTGCCAGCAGCTTGGGAGGGAGGAACACTGAAGCTTTCTTT
CDR3aa: CASSLGGRNTEAFF

j_gene: TRBJ2-7
abundance: NA
v_gene: TRBV4-1
d_gene: TRBD2
CDR3nt: TGCGCCAGCAGCCCTCAGGGACTAGCGGGCGCCTACGAGCAGTACTTC
CDR3aa: CASSPQGLAGAYEQYF

j_gene: TRBJ1-6
abundance: NA
v_gene: TRBV4-3
d_gene: TRBD1
CDR3nt: TGCGCCAGCAGCCAAGATCGGACAGGGGACTCCTATAATTCACCCCTCCACTTT
CDR3aa: CASSQDRTGDSYNSPLHF

j_gene: TRBJ2-7
abundance: NA
v_gene: TRBV9
d_gene: TRBD1
CDR3nt: TGTGCCAGCAGCGCTAATACAGGGGTGACCTACGAGCAGTACTTC
CDR3aa: CASSANTGVTYEQYF

j_gene: TRBJ1-5
abundance: NA
v_gene: TRBV2
d_gene: NA
CDR3nt: TGTGCCAGCAGTGACCCCAGGGAGGGCAATCAGCCCCAGCATTTT
CDR3aa: CASSDPREGNQPQHF

j_gene: TRBJ1-1
abundance: few
v_gene: TRBV15
d_gene: NA
CDR3nt: TGTGCCACCAGCTTGCAGGGTGGTGCTTTCTTT
CDR3aa: CATSLQGGAFF

j_gene: TRBJ2-2
abundance: few
v_gene: TRBV5-4
d_gene: TRBD2
CDR3nt: TGTGCCAGCAGCGCATGGGGGGGGGTCAACACCGGGGAGCTGTTTTTT
CDR3aa: CASSAWGGVNTGELFF

j_gene: TRBJ1-6
abundance: few
v_gene: TRBV5-4
d_gene: TRBD1
CDR3nt: TGTGCCAGCAGCTCAAGAACGGGACAGGGAGTTTCACCCCTCCACTTT
CDR3aa: CASSSRTGQGVSPLHF

j_gene: TRBJ1-2
abundance: NA
v_gene: TRBV18
d_gene: NA
CDR3nt: TGTGCCAGCTCACATTCAGTTCCGGGGGGCGCGGGGCCTAACTATGGCTACACCTTC
CDR3aa: CASSHSVPGGAGPNYGYTF

j_gene: TRBJ2-7
abundance: NA
v_gene: TRBV7-2
d_gene: TRBD2
CDR3nt: TGTGCCAGCAGCTTAGTAAGGCCTAGCGGGAGTGGCGAGCAGTACTTC
CDR3aa: CASSLVRPSGSGEQYF

j_gene: TRBJ2-2
abundance: once
v_gene: TRBV7-8
d_gene: NA
CDR3nt: TGTGCCAGCAGCTTAAACGGAGGATTCGCGAACACCGGGGAGCTGTTTTTT
CDR3aa: CASSLNGGFANTGELFF

j_gene: TRBJ2-6
abundance: NA
v_gene: TRBV19
d_gene: NA
CDR3nt: TGTGCCAGTACATTCAGGGGATCGAAGTCTGGGGCCAACGTCCTGACTTTC
CDR3aa: CASTFRGSKSGANVLTF

j_gene: TRBJ2-1
abundance: many
v_gene: TRBV4-3
d_gene: NA
CDR3nt: TGCGCCAGCAGCCAAGACAGGCCCCTTGAGCAGTTCTTC
CDR3aa: CASSQDRPLEQFF

j_gene: TRBJ1-2
abundance: NA
v_gene: TRBV11-2
d_gene: TRBD1
CDR3nt: TGTGCCAGCAGCTTACCGGGACAGGCGAACTATGGCTACACCTTC
CDR3aa: CASSLPGQANYGYTF

j_gene: TRBJ2-1
abundance: NA
v_gene: TRBV10-3
d_gene: NA
CDR3nt: TGTGCCATCAGTGTGAATAGCGGATTTACACGCTCCAATGAGCAGTTCTTC
CDR3aa: CAISVNSGFTRSNEQFF

j_gene: TRBJ1-3
abundance: NA
v_gene: TRBV7-2
d_gene: NA
CDR3nt: TGTGCCAGCAGCCTCAATTGGCGAAACACCATATATTTT
CDR3aa: CASSLNWRNTIYF

j_gene: TRBJ2-3
abundance: NA
v_gene: TRBV20-1
d_gene: NA
CDR3nt: TGCAGTGCTAGTGTGGCCGATACGCAGTATTTT
CDR3aa: CSASVADTQYF

j_gene: TRBJ2-3
abundance: NA
v_gene: TRBV11-2
d_gene: NA
CDR3nt: TGTGCCAGCAGGACTGGCTCAGATACGCAGTATTTT
CDR3aa: CASRTGSDTQYF

j_gene: TRBJ2-2
abundance: NA
v_gene: TRBV5-4
d_gene: TRBD2
CDR3nt: TGTGCCAGCAGCCTTGAGAGCGGGAGGGGGACCGGGGAGCTGTTTTTT
CDR3aa: CASSLESGRGTGELFF

j_gene: TRBJ1-4
abundance: NA
v_gene: TRBV14
d_gene: TRBD1
CDR3nt: TGTGCCAGCAGCCCCTGGACAGGCCATAATGAAAAACTGTTTTTT
CDR3aa: CASSPWTGHNEKLFF

j_gene: TRBJ2-7
abundance: NA
v_gene: TRBV10-1
d_gene: TRBD1
CDR3nt: TGCGCCAGCAGTGAGTCCGGACAGGGCAGCAACGAGCAGTACTTC
CDR3aa: CASSESGQGSNEQYF

j_gene: TRBJ1-6
abundance: NA
v_gene: TRBV19
d_gene: TRBD1
CDR3nt: TGTGCCAGTAGTATACACCGGGACAGAGGCTCCTATAATTCACCCCTCCACTTT
CDR3aa: CASSIHRDRGSYNSPLHF

j_gene: TRBJ2-3
abundance: few
v_gene: TRBV4-3
d_gene: NA
CDR3nt: TGCGCCAGCAGCCCCGGACTGGGCACAGATACGCAGTATTTT
CDR3aa: CASSPGLGTDTQYF

j_gene: TRBJ1-2
abundance: NA
v_gene: TRBV4-3
d_gene: NA
CDR3nt: TGCGCCAGCAGCCAAGACCTTGTCAGTTCTTCTGGCTACACCTTC
CDR3aa: CASSQDLVSSSGYTF

j_gene: TRBJ2-7
abundance: NA
v_gene: TRBV18
d_gene: NA
CDR3nt: TGTGCCAGCTCACCGGCGACAGAAAGAGAGCAGTACTTC
CDR3aa: CASSPATEREQYF

j_gene: TRBJ1-1
abundance: once
v_gene: TRBV27
d_gene: NA
CDR3nt: TGTGCCAGCAGTTCTCCGGGACTAACAGCTTTCTTT
CDR3aa: CASSSPGLTAFF

j_gene: TRBJ2-7
abundance: NA
v_gene: TRBV2
d_gene: TRBD1
CDR3nt: TGTGCCAGCAGGACCGGGACAGGGGTCCCTATAGAGCAGTACTTC
CDR3aa: CASRTGTGVPIEQYF

j_gene: TRBJ2-7
abundance: NA
v_gene: TRBV6-1
d_gene: TRBD1
CDR3nt: TGTGCCAGCAGTGCTCCTCAAGGGACAGCATTCTCCTACGAGCAGTACTTC
CDR3aa: CASSAPQGTAFSYEQYF

j_gene: TRBJ1-3
abundance: NA
v_gene: TRBV11-2
d_gene: NA
CDR3nt: TGTGCCAGCAGTCGGGCCATCAGGGTATACGGAAACACCATATATTTT
CDR3aa: CASSRAIRVYGNTIYF

j_gene: TRBJ2-7
abundance: once
v_gene: TRBV30
d_gene: TRBD1
CDR3nt: TGTGCCTGGAGTGTACGGGGACAGGGGGTCCACGAGCAGTACTTC
CDR3aa: CAWSVRGQGVHEQYF

j_gene: TRBJ2-1
abundance: NA
v_gene: TRBV5-4
d_gene: NA
CDR3nt: TGTGCCAGCAGCCTGAAAGGGGGGGGCCGACTTGGTGAGCAGTTCTTC
CDR3aa: CASSLKGGGRLGEQFF

j_gene: TRBJ1-6
abundance: few
v_gene: TRBV7-9
d_gene: NA
CDR3nt: TGTGCCAGCAGCTTGGTCAGTTATAATTCACCCCTCCACTTT
CDR3aa: CASSLVSYNSPLHF

j_gene: TRBJ1-3
abundance: NA
v_gene: TRBV7-2
d_gene: NA
CDR3nt: TGTGCCAGCAGCTCGGGACACTCTGGAAACACCATATATTTT
CDR3aa: CASSSGHSGNTIYF

j_gene: TRBJ2-7
abundance: NA
v_gene: TRBV7-9
d_gene: TRBD2
CDR3nt: TGTTCCAGCAGCGCGGGAGGGCCGTTAGAGCAGTACTTC
CDR3aa: CSSSAGGPLEQYF

j_gene: TRBJ2-7
abundance: NA
v_gene: TRBV5-4
d_gene: TRBD2
CDR3nt: TGTGCCAGCAGCTACTCGGCGGGGGGGCCCTACGAGCAGTACTTC
CDR3aa: CASSYSAGGPYEQYF

j_gene: TRBJ1-2
abundance: NA
v_gene: TRBV4-1
d_gene: TRBD1
CDR3nt: TGCGCCAGCAGCCAAGCCGGGACAGGGATCTATGGCTACACCTTC
CDR3aa: CASSQAGTGIYGYTF

j_gene: TRBJ2-5
abundance: NA
v_gene: TRBV7-2
d_gene: TRBD2
CDR3nt: TGTGCCAGCAGCAAGACTAGCAGAGAGACCCAGTACTTC
CDR3aa: CASSKTSRETQYF

j_gene: TRBJ1-4
abundance: NA
v_gene: TRBV2
d_gene: TRBD1
CDR3nt: TGTGCCAGCACCCTAGACAGGGCGGCAACTAATGAAAAACTGTTTTTT
CDR3aa: CASTLDRAATNEKLFF

j_gene: TRBJ1-1
abundance: few
v_gene: TRBV10-3
d_gene: NA
CDR3nt: TGTGCCATCAGCGATAGGGGTCCTGTAGCTTTCTTT
CDR3aa: CAISDRGPVAFF